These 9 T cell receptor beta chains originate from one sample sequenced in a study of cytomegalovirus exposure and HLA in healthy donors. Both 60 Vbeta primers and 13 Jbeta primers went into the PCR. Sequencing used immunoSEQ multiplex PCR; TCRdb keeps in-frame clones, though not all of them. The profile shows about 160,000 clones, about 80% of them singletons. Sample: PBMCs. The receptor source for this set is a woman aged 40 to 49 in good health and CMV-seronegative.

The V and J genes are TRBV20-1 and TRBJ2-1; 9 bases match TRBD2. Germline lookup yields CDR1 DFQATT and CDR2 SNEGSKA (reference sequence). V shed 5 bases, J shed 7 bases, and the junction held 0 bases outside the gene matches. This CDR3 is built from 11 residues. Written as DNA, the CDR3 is TGCAGTGCTGGACTAGCGAATGAGCAGTTCTTC. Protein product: CSAGLANEQFF.

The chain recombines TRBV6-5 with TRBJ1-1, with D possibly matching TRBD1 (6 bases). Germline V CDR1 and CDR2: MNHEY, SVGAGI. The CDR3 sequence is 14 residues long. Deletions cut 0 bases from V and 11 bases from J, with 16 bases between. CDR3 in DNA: TGTGCCAGCAGTTACTCTACGGGGGGCGATGGGGCTTTCTTT. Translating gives CASSYSTGGDGAFF.

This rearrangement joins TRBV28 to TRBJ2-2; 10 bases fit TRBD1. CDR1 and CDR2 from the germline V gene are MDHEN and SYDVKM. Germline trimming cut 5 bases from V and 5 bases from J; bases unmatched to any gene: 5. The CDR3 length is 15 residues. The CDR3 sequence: CASSPLGQGTGELFF. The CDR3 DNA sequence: TGTGCCAGCAGTCCACTGGGACAGGGGACCGGGGAGCTGTTTTTT.

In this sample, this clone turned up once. This CDR3 reads CASSYSRGQGFGGYTF. As DNA, the CDR3 is TGTGCCAGCAGTTACTCGAGGGGACAGGGGTTTGGTGGCTACACCTTC. This chain joins TRBV6-5 and TRBJ1-2; 10 bases map to TRBD1. The V and J ends lost 0 bases and 7 bases, in that order; junction bases with no gene match: 8. The CDR3 consists of 16 residues. The germline CDR1 and CDR2 sequences are MNHEY and SVGAGI.

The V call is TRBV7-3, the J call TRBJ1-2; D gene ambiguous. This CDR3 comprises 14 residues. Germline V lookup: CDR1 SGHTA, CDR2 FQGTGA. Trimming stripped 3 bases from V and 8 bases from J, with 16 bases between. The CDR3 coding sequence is TGTGCCAGCAGCTTGAAGTCCATCCAGCGGGGCTACACCTTC. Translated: CASSLKSIQRGYTF.

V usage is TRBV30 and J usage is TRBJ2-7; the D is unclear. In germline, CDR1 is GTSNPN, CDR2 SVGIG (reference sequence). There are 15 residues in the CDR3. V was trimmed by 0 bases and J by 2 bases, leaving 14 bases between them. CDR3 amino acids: CAWSVMAPIPYEQYF. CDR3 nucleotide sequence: TGTGCCTGGAGTGTTATGGCCCCGATCCCCTACGAGCAGTACTTC.

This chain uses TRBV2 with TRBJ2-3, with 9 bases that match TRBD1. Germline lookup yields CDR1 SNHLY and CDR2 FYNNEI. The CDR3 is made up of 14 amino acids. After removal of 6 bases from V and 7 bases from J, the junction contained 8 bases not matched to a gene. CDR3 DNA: TGTGCCAGCAGACCGGGACAGGGAACAAATACGCAGTATTTT. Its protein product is CASRPGQGTNTQYF.

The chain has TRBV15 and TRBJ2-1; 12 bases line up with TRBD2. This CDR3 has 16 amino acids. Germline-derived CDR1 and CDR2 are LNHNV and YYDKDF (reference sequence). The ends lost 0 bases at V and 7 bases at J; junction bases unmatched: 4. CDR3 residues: CATSRDLAGGPNEQFF. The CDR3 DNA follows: TGTGCCACCAGCAGAGACCTAGCGGGAGGGCCGAATGAGCAGTTCTTC.

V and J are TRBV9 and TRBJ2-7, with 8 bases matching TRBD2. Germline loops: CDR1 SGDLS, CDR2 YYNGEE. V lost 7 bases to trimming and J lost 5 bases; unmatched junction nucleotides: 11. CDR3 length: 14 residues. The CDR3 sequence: CASRPGLETHEQYF. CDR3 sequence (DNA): TGTGCCAGCCGTCCGGGACTAGAAACCCACGAGCAGTACTTC. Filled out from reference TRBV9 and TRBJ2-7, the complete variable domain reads DSGVTQTPKHLITATGQRVTLRCSPRSGDLSVYWYQQSLDQGLQFLIQYYNGEERAKGNILERFSAQQFPDLHSELNLSSLELGDSALYFCASRPGLETHEQYFGPGTRLTVT.